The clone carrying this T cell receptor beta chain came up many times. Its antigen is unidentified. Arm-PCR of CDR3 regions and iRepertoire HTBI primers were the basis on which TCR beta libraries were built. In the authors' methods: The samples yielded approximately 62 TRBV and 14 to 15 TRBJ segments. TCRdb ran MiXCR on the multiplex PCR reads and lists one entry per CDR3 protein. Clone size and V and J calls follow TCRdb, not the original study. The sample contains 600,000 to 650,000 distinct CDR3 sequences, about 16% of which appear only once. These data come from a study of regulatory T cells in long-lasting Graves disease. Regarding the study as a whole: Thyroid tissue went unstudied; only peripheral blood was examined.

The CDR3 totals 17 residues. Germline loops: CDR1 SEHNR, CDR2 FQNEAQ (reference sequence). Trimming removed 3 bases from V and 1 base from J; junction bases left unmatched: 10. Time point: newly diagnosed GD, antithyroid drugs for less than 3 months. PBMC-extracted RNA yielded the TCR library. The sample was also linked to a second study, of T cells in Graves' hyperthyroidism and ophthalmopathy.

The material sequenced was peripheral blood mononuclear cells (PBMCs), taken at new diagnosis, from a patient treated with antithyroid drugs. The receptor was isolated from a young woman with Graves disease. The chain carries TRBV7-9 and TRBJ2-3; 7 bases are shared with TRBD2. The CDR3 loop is CASSFGLQREGTDTQYF. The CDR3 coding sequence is TGTGCCAGCAGCTTTGGCCTACAGCGGGAAGGCACAGATACGCAGTATTTT.